These 30 T cell receptor beta chains share one sample of origin, sequenced in a study of blood T cell repertoires in COVID-19. Data came from immunoSEQ multiplex PCR; TCRdb stores just in-frame clones and leaves some out. The sample comprises some 180,000 clones, approximately 89% of which are singletons, and roughly 8.2% rests with the top ten. Sample: peripheral blood. The source is a woman aged 55-69 years with acute or convalescent COVID-19.

This chain uses TRBV2 with TRBJ2-7, with a tentative D call TRBD1 (5 bases). The germline V and J ends were trimmed by 8 bases and 1 base, with 9 bases remaining between them. The CDR3 consists of 12 residues. Per the germline V gene, CDR1 is SNHLY and CDR2 is FYNNEI. CDR3 region: CASCRGSYEQYF. The CDR3 DNA sequence: TGTGCCAGCTGTAGGGGTTCCTACGAGCAGTACTTC.

The CDR3 nucleotides read TGTGCCAGCAGTGCGCCGTCGGGACTAGCGGTTTACAATGAGCAGTTCTTC. It yields the protein CASSAPSGLAVYNEQFF. V is TRBV6-1 and J is TRBJ2-1; 11 bases fit TRBD2. J was trimmed by 4 bases and V by 4 bases; bases with no gene match: 9. CDR1 MNHNS and CDR2 SASEGT come from the germline V gene. This CDR3 is built from 17 residues.

As concerns this clone: The sample has other DNA sequences that encode this CDR3 too. This sequence joins TRBV5-1 and TRBJ2-1; 9 bases are shared with TRBD2. The CDR3 runs 15 residues. The V and J ends lost 2 bases and 0 bases, in that order; junction bases with no gene match: 0. Germline V CDR1 and CDR2: SGHRS, YFSETQ. The DNA for the CDR3 is TGCGCCAGCAGCTTTAGCGGGGGCTCCTACAATGAGCAGTTCTTC. It encodes CASSFSGGSYNEQFF.

The chain uses TRBV28 and TRBJ2-3, with 11 positions matching TRBD2. J was trimmed by 3 bases and V by 3 bases; bases with no gene match: 8. CDR1 and CDR2 from the germline V gene are MDHEN and SYDVKM. This CDR3 contains 17 residues. The CDR3 DNA reads as TGTGCCAGCAGTTTGTACAGACTAGCGGGAAGGACAGATACGCAGTATTTT. This translates into CASSLYRLAGRTDTQYF.

The sample holds a few counts of this clone. The chain recombines TRBV28 with TRBJ2-5; 10 nucleotides match TRBD2. CDR1 and CDR2 (germline): MDHEN, SYDVKM. This CDR3 has 16 amino acids. V lost 4 bases and J lost 2; bases outside the gene matches: 7. This CDR3 reads CASSSGLAVVQETQYF. The CDR3 DNA reads TGTGCCAGCAGTTCAGGACTAGCGGTCGTTCAAGAGACCCAGTACTTC.

In its sample, this clone was seen once. V and J are TRBV2 and TRBJ1-2, with D unresolved. V lost 9 bases and J lost 5, with 10 bases in between. The CDR3 loop spans 11 amino acids. Germline values: CDR1 SNHLY, CDR2 FYNNEI. In DNA, the CDR3 is TGTGCCAGACAACCGGGATATGGCTACACCTTC. Its protein is CARQPGYGYTF.

The chain uses TRBV10-3 and TRBJ1-1; 7 nucleotides align to TRBD1. The CDR3 runs 11 residues. J gave up 3 bases and V 10 bases, and 2 bases lay outside the gene matches. The V gene's germline CDR1 is ENHRY and CDR2 SYGVKD. The CDR3, as DNA: TGTGCCACCACAGGGGACACTGAAGCTTTCTTT. Translated: CATTGDTEAFF.

CDR3 in amino acids: CAISDSYNEQFF. Written as DNA, the CDR3 is TGTGCCATCAGTGACAGCTACAATGAGCAGTTCTTC. The chain couples TRBV10-3 to TRBJ2-1; no clear D. Trimming removed 3 bases from V and 3 bases from J, with 3 bases in between. Germline assignment: CDR1 ENHRY and CDR2 SYGVKD. This CDR3 has 12 amino acids.

The chain is built from TRBV10-3 and TRBJ1-1, with D perhaps TRBD1 (5 bases). The CDR3 is made up of 14 amino acids. With 6 bases removed from V and 8 bases from J, the gap between germline ends came to 19 bases. Germline CDR1 and CDR2: ENHRY and SYGVKD. CDR3 loop: CAIRPSTASSEAFF. In DNA form, the CDR3 reads TGTGCCATCAGACCTTCGACAGCGTCGTCAGAAGCTTTCTTT.

This chain links TRBV30 with TRBJ1-6; TRBD1 agrees at 7 bases. CDR3 length: 14 amino acids. V trimming: 0 bases; J trimming: 10 bases; junction bases outside the gene matches: 6. The germline CDR1 and CDR2 sequences are GTSNPN and SVGIG (reference sequence). The CDR3 loop is CAWSVQGGWSPLHF. As DNA, the CDR3 is TGTGCCTGGAGTGTTCAGGGGGGCTGGTCACCCCTCCACTTT.

CDR3 DNA: TGTGCCAGCAGCCAAGTAGCGGGAGGACTCATATATGAGCAGTTCTTC. As protein: CASSQVAGGLIYEQFF. The rearrangement links TRBV3-1 (or the pseudogene TRBV3-2) to TRBJ2-1; 10 bases fit TRBD2. This CDR3 is 16 amino acids long. In germline, CDR1 is LGHDT, CDR2 YNNKEL (reference sequence). The V and J ends lost 1 base and 8 bases, in that order; junction bases with no gene match: 8.

The rearrangement joins TRBV2 to TRBJ1-1; D gene ambiguous. The CDR3 is made up of 12 amino acids. Per germline, CDR1 SNHLY and CDR2 FYNNEI. Trimming pared 3 bases from V and 4 bases from J, leaving 6 bases between. Written as DNA, the CDR3 is TGTGCCAGCAGTGAGGCGGGCACTGAAGCTTTCTTT. Protein: CASSEAGTEAFF.

The gene calls are TRBV7-9 and TRBJ1-4; D remains ambiguous. The CDR3 contains 12 residues. Germline CDR1 SEHNR, CDR2 FQNEAQ (reference sequence). V was pared by 5 bases and J by 11 bases, with 12 bases between. The CDR3 loop reads CASSPLSGKLFF. The CDR3 nucleotides read TGTGCCAGCAGCCCCCTGTCGGGGAAACTGTTTTTT.

This rearrangement joins TRBV3-1 (or the pseudogene TRBV3-2) to TRBJ1-1; 8 bases fit TRBD1. V trimming: 6 bases; J trimming: 5 bases; junction bases outside the gene matches: 11. The CDR3 runs 15 residues. Germline values: CDR1 LGHDT, CDR2 YNNKEL (reference sequence). The CDR3 reads CASSKAGRGRTEAFF. In DNA form, the CDR3 reads TGTGCCAGCAGTAAGGCGGGCAGGGGGCGGACTGAAGCTTTCTTT.

This rearrangement joins TRBV28 to TRBJ2-1; the D is unclear. CDR1 is MDHEN, CDR2 SYDVKM, per germline. Trimming pared 3 bases from V and 4 bases from J, leaving 7 bases between. CDR3 size: 13 residues. The CDR3 reads CASSFEQYNEQFF. CDR3 sequence (DNA): TGTGCCAGCAGTTTTGAACAGTACAATGAGCAGTTCTTC.

This clone showed up just once. The chain links TRBV9 to TRBJ1-1, with D possibly matching TRBD1 (6 bases). V dropped 4 bases and J dropped 7 bases, with 14 bases sitting between them. Germline CDR1 reads SGDLS; CDR2 reads YYNGEE. This CDR3 contains 13 residues. CDR3 DNA sequence: TGTGCCAGCAGCCCGCACGCAGGGGATGAAGCTTTCTTT. Encoded protein: CASSPHAGDEAFF.

The J gene is TRBJ1-1, the V gene TRBV14; D is undetermined. Deletions cut 4 bases from V and 6 bases from J, with 12 bases between. Germline assignment: CDR1 SGHDN and CDR2 FVKESK. The CDR3 extends over 13 amino acids. CDR3 coding DNA: TGTGCCAGCAGCCGCCCATCGTCGGCTGAAGCTTTCTTT. As protein: CASSRPSSAEAFF. Combining the CDR3 with reference TRBV14 and TRBJ1-1 gives the whole variable domain EAGVTQFPSHSVIEKGQTVTLRCDPISGHDNLYWYRRVMGKEIKFLLHFVKESKQDESGMPNNRFLAERTGGTYSTLKVQPAELEDSGVYFCASSRPSSAEAFFGQGTRLTVV.

The chain uses TRBV28 and TRBJ2-7, with 9 nucleotides matching TRBD1. J gave up 4 bases and V 2 bases, and 6 bases lay outside the gene matches. The CDR3 runs 15 residues. CDR1 MDHEN and CDR2 SYDVKM come from the germline V gene. This CDR3 is CASSLAGQGKYEQYF. CDR3 DNA: TGTGCCAGCAGTTTAGCGGGACAGGGTAAATACGAGCAGTACTTC. The full variable domain, in which reference TRBV28 and TRBJ2-7 provide the parts outside the CDR3, is DVKVTQSSRYLVKRTGEKVFLECVQDMDHENMFWYRQDPGLGLRLIYFSYDVKMKEKGDIPEGYSVSREKKERFSLILESASTNQTSMYLCASSLAGQGKYEQYFGPGTRLTVT.

Note on this clone: Distinct nucleotide sequences in the sample also encode this CDR3. This chain links TRBV7-3 with TRBJ1-1; D is perhaps TRBD1 (5 bases). The CDR3 is 13 residues long. The V end lost 5 bases, the J end lost 1 base, and 8 bases lay between the germline ends. Germline V gene sequence: CDR1 SGHTA, CDR2 FQGTGA. CDR3 protein: CASSLGQNTEAFF. The CDR3 nucleotides are TGTGCCAGCAGCCTTGGACAGAACACTGAAGCTTTCTTT.

The chain joins TRBV5-1 to TRBJ1-1, with D maybe TRBD1 (6 bases). V lost 0 bases, J lost 7 bases, and 16 bases lay in between. This CDR3 has 15 amino acids. Germline V gene sequence: CDR1 SGHRS, CDR2 YFSETQ. This CDR3 is CASSLEGGGTSEAFF. In DNA form, the CDR3 reads TGCGCCAGCAGCTTGGAGGGGGGAGGGACTAGTGAAGCTTTCTTT.

The chain has TRBV5-4 and TRBJ1-2; the D gene is possibly TRBD1 (5 bases). Trimming shortened V by 0 bases and J by 4 bases, and 13 bases separated the two germline ends. CDR3 size: 15 residues. Germline values: CDR1 SGHNT, CDR2 YYREEE (reference sequence). The CDR3: CASSLASAGIYGYTF. CDR3 sequence (DNA): TGTGCCAGCAGCTTGGCCTCCGCAGGGATCTATGGCTACACCTTC.

The chain joins TRBV25-1 to TRBJ1-2; TRBD1 matches 8 bases. Germline CDR1 MGHDK, CDR2 SYGVNS. The trim removed 2 bases at V and 6 bases at J, leaving 5 bases unmatched. CDR3 length: 14 residues. The CDR3 region has the DNA TGTGCCAGCAGTGAAGGACAGGGAGTGGATGGCTACACCTTC. Translated, it gives CASSEGQGVDGYTF.

The chain has TRBV3-1 (or the pseudogene TRBV3-2) and TRBJ2-1; TRBD2 aligns across 9 bases. The CDR3 contains 15 residues. V lost 4 bases, J lost 6 bases, and 7 bases stayed unmatched. CDR1 LGHDT and CDR2 YNNKEL come from the germline V gene (reference sequence). CDR3 region: CASSPGTSSGNEQFF. The CDR3 DNA follows: TGTGCCAGCAGCCCTGGGACTAGCTCGGGCAATGAGCAGTTCTTC.

The V and J genes are TRBV2 and TRBJ2-7; the match to TRBD1 covers 8 bases. This CDR3 spans 14 amino acids. V trimming: 1 base; J trimming: 6 bases; junction bases outside the gene matches: 5. Germline V gene sequence: CDR1 SNHLY, CDR2 FYNNEI. The CDR3 DNA reads as TGTGCCAGCAGTGAAGGCAGGGGGCGAGGCGAGCAGTACTTC. It yields the protein CASSEGRGRGEQYF. Full variable domain (missing parts from reference TRBV2 and TRBJ2-7): EPEVTQTPSHQVTQMGQEVILRCVPISNHLYFYWYRQILGQKVEFLVSFYNNEISEKSEIFDDQFSVERPDGSNFTLKIRSTKLEDSAMYFCASSEGRGRGEQYFGPGTRLTVT.

This sequence joins TRBV12-3 or TRBV12-4 and TRBJ1-2, with 9 bases that match TRBD1. CDR3 length equals 12 residues. Unmatched junction bases numbered 2, after V lost 10 bases and J lost 2 bases. The CDR3 loop is CAIGTGNYGYTF. The CDR3 DNA follows: TGTGCCATCGGGACAGGGAACTATGGCTACACCTTC.

The chain recombines TRBV30 with TRBJ2-6; 7 bases match TRBD2. The germline V gene has CDR1 GTSNPN and CDR2 SVGIG (reference sequence). The CDR3 is 18 residues long. Unmatched junction bases numbered 9, after V lost 1 base and J lost 0 bases. CDR3 nucleotide sequence: TGTGCCTGGAGTGGGGCGGGAGCCTCTCTCTCTGGGGCCAACGTCCTGACTTTC. It translates to CAWSGAGASLSGANVLTF.

The rearrangement joins TRBV12-3 or TRBV12-4 to TRBJ1-1; unclear D gene. This CDR3 comprises 11 residues. Deletions cut 3 bases from V and 5 bases from J, with 4 bases between. The CDR3 region has the DNA TGTGCCAGCAGTTTCCCAACTGAAGCTTTCTTT. It codes for CASSFPTEAFF.

The V and J genes are TRBV29-1 and TRBJ1-1; the match to TRBD1 covers 7 bases. Germline trimming cut 8 bases from V and 5 bases from J; bases unmatched to any gene: 17. The CDR3 covers 15 residues. The germline V gene has CDR1 SQVTM and CDR2 ANQGSEA. The CDR3 nucleotides are TGCAGCTCGTCGGAACAGGGGTTAATGGGGACTGAAGCTTTCTTT. It is translated as CSSSEQGLMGTEAFF.

The chain uses TRBV5-8 and TRBJ1-5, with D maybe TRBD1 (6 bases). Germline-derived CDR1 and CDR2 are SGHTS and YDEGEE. CDR3 length: 16 amino acids. The V end was cut by 1 base, the J end by 0 bases, with 11 bases between. The CDR3 loop reads CASSLTGFYSNQPQHF. The CDR3 DNA sequence: TGTGCCAGCAGCTTGACAGGGTTTTATAGCAATCAGCCCCAGCATTTT. Full variable domain (remainder filled in from reference TRBV5-8 and TRBJ1-5): EAGVTQSPTHLIKTRGQQATLRCSPISGHTSVYWYQQALGLGLQFLLWYDEGEERNRGNFPPRFSGRQFPNYSSELNVNALELEDSALYLCASSLTGFYSNQPQHFGDGTRLSIL.

The count of this clone is one. This chain uses TRBV20-1 with TRBJ2-2; TRBD1 is a possible D gene (8 bases). V was pared by 3 bases and J by 6 bases, with 17 bases between. CDR1 DFQATT and CDR2 SNEGSKA come from the germline V gene (reference sequence). This CDR3 contains 15 residues. DNA of the CDR3: TGCAGTGCTAGTCCAGGGGGCGGGAGATCCGGGGAGCTGTTTTTT. Its translation: CSASPGGGRSGELFF.